One and the same sample provided the 5 T cell receptor beta chains below, sequenced in a study of blood T cells in healthy people across ages (dated by TCRdb to 2015 to 2017). Receptor libraries were prepared by 5' RACE. TCRdb lists the instrument as Illumina HiSeq 2500. A second PCR of about 6 to 11 cycles was performed with a sample-barcoded 5' primer and a J-beta primer mix. TCRdb reworked the public reads: Q25 trimming with fastp, MiXCR clone assembly, productive beta chains retained. Entries that share a CDR3 protein sequence are merged under the most common genes and DNA. This sample comprises 780,000 or so distinct CDR3 sequences, about 55% of them detected only once. Roughly two fifths of the sample belongs to the ten largest clones. The sequencing input was blood. The receptors derive from an elderly man in good health.

The chain links TRBV29-1 to TRBJ2-5; possible D gene TRBD1, 6 bases. Between the trimmed V and J ends, which lost 7 bases and 2 bases, there was a span of 20 bases. CDR1 and CDR2 (germline): SQVTM, ANQGSEA. CDR3 length: 15 residues. CDR3 sequence: CSAPQGPLRQETQYF. CDR3 DNA: TGCAGCGCTCCCCAGGGGCCCCTCCGGCAAGAGACCCAGTACTTC.

This clonotype has a count of ten or more. The chain couples TRBV20-1 to TRBJ1-5; 8 positions match TRBD1. The V and J ends lost 6 bases and 2 bases, in that order; junction bases with no gene match: 12. Germline CDR1 is DFQATT and CDR2 is SNEGSKA (reference sequence). There are 16 residues in the CDR3. CDR3 loop: CSAAAGGAYGNQPQHF. In nucleotides, the CDR3 is TGCAGTGCCGCGGCAGGGGGCGCGTATGGCAATCAGCCCCAGCATTTT.

This rearrangement joins TRBV3-1 to TRBJ1-5; D remains ambiguous. The V and J ends lost 0 bases and 6 bases respectively, with 9 bases between them. The CDR3 runs to 14 residues. The germline V gene has CDR1 LGHDT and CDR2 YNNKEL (reference sequence). The CDR3, as DNA: TGTGCCAGCAGCCAAGACGCGGGTCCTCAGCCCCAGCATTTT. It is translated as CASSQDAGPQPQHF.

The V and J genes are TRBV6-1 and TRBJ2-3; TRBD2 might be the D (5 bases). The CDR3 loop spans 14 amino acids. Germline lookup yields CDR1 MNHNS and CDR2 SASEGT. Trimming cost V 7 bases and J 0 bases, with 11 bases left between them. CDR3 sequence reads: CASTKTGSTDTQYF. The CDR3 DNA sequence: TGTGCCAGCACCAAGACGGGGAGCACAGATACGCAGTATTTT.

V and J are TRBV20-1 and TRBJ1-5; unclear D gene. CDR3 length: 15 amino acids. The germline V and J ends were trimmed by 6 bases and 6 bases, with 21 bases remaining between them. Germline CDR1 reads DFQATT; CDR2 reads SNEGSKA (reference sequence). This CDR3 reads CSALPGSKVSQPQHF. The CDR3 DNA reads TGCAGTGCGTTACCGGGATCAAAAGTTAGTCAGCCCCAGCATTTT.